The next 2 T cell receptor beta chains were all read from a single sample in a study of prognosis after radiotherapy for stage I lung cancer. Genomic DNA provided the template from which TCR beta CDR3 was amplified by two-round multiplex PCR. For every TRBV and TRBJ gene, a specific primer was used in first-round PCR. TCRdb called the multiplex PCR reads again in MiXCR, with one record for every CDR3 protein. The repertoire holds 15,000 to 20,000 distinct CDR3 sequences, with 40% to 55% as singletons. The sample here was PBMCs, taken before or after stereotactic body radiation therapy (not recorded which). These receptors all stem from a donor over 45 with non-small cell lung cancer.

The CDR3 DNA follows: TGTGCCAGCAGTCTAAATGGGGTCTACGAGCAGTACTTC. Translated, it gives CASSLNGVYEQYF. This rearrangement joins TRBV7-2 to TRBJ2-7; D is unclear. From germline, CDR1 is SGHTA and CDR2 FQGNSA. This CDR3 contains 13 residues. Trimming took off 6 bases at V and 3 bases at J, with 12 bases between the two ends. The full variable domain, rest sourced from reference TRBV7-2 and TRBJ2-7, is GAGVSQSPSNKVTEKGKDVELRCDPISGHTALYWYRQSLGQGLEFLIYFQGNSAPDKSGLPSDRFSAERTGGSVSTLTIQRTQQEDSAVYLCASSLNGVYEQYFGPGTRLTVT.

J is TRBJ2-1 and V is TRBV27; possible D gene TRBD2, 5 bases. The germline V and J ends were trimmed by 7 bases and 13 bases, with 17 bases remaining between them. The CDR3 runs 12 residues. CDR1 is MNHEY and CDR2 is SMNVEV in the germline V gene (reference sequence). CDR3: CASIPGFADQFF. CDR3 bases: TGTGCCAGCATTCCGGGGTTCGCTGATCAGTTCTTC.